The 20 T cell receptor beta chains below all came from one sample that was sequenced in a study of cytomegalovirus exposure and HLA in healthy donors. 13 Jbeta primers and 60 Vbeta primers were used for the PCR. TCRdb keeps only in-frame clones here, not all; method: immunoSEQ multiplex PCR. This table holds 150,000 or so clones, roughly 83% found once. Sequenced material: PBMCs. These receptors were collected from a man in his thirties or forties in good health and CMV-seropositive.

J is TRBJ2-5 and V is TRBV7-2, with 7 positions matching TRBD2. CDR1 is SGHTA and CDR2 is FQGNSA in the germline V gene. There are 16 residues in the CDR3. V gave up 1 base and J gave up 1 base; unmatched junction bases: 6. The DNA for the CDR3 is TGTGCCAGCAGCTTAGGGTCGGCTAGCGGCCAAGAGACCCAGTACTTC. Amino acid sequence: CASSLGSASGQETQYF.

The chain couples TRBV28 to TRBJ1-2; 8 bases match TRBD1. The CDR3 covers 14 residues. With V trimmed by 3 bases and J by 1 base, 1 base remained unmatched. The V gene's germline CDR1 is MDHEN and CDR2 SYDVKM. CDR3 protein: CASSLGQDNYGYTF. The CDR3 DNA reads as TGTGCCAGCAGTTTGGGACAGGATAACTATGGCTACACCTTC.

The chain carries TRBV10-3 and TRBJ2-7; no firm D call. The V gene's germline CDR1 is ENHRY and CDR2 SYGVKD. Trimming cost V 0 bases and J 2 bases, with 11 bases left between them. The CDR3 runs 15 residues. This chain's CDR3 is CAISESETLTYEQYF. Written as DNA, the CDR3 is TGTGCCATCAGTGAGTCAGAGACTCTAACCTACGAGCAGTACTTC.

The V gene is TRBV30, the J gene TRBJ2-7; 9 bases are a match to TRBD2. Germline V gene data show CDR1 as GTSNPN and CDR2 as SVGIG (reference sequence). Trimming cost V 4 bases and J 6 bases; bases outside gene matches: 1. This CDR3 contains 11 residues. CDR3 bases: TGTGCCTGGACTAGCGGGATCGAGCAGTACTTC. Its protein product is CAWTSGIEQYF.

CDR3 in amino acids: CASSYGRTQYF. The CDR3 nucleotides are TGTGCCAGCAGTTACGGGCGGACCCAGTACTTC. The rearrangement uses TRBV6-5 and TRBJ2-5; no reliable D call. Germline-derived CDR1 and CDR2 are MNHEY and SVGAGI. The CDR3 loop spans 11 amino acids. V was shortened by 2 bases and J by 7 bases, with 5 bases between the two germline ends.

V gene TRBV11-2 combines with J gene TRBJ1-1, with a possible D match to TRBD1 (6 bases). CDR1 and CDR2 from the germline V gene are SGHAT and FQNNGV. Trimming stripped 5 bases from V and 5 bases from J, with 18 bases between. The CDR3 contains 15 residues. The CDR3 DNA follows: TGTGCCAGCAGCCCTGGGGGGGGCCCCAAGACTGAAGCTTTCTTT. This sequence encodes CASSPGGGPKTEAFF.

The chain uses TRBV4-1 and TRBJ2-3, with 11 bases aligning to TRBD1. The germline CDR1 and CDR2 sequences are MGHRA and YSYEKL. This CDR3 has 15 residues. V was pared by 0 bases and J by 10 bases, with 6 bases of the junction left unmatched. The CDR3 region is CASSQDPGQGASQYF. Here the CDR3 DNA reads TGCGCCAGCAGCCAAGACCCCGGACAGGGGGCCTCGCAGTATTTT.

This clone occurred once. V gene TRBV7-9 combines with J gene TRBJ2-1; D unclear. Germline V CDR1 and CDR2: SEHNR, FQNEAQ (reference sequence). The CDR3 loop spans 14 amino acids. The germline V and J ends were trimmed by 5 bases and 7 bases, with 15 bases remaining between them. The CDR3 here is CASSPPEPRNEQFF. Written as DNA, the CDR3 is TGTGCCAGCAGCCCCCCCGAGCCGAGGAATGAGCAGTTCTTC.

The chain recombines TRBV7-3 with TRBJ2-5, with D perhaps matching TRBD2 (5 bases). The V end was cut by 2 bases, the J end by 5 bases, with 12 bases between. This CDR3 region has 14 residues. Germline CDR1 SGHTA, CDR2 FQGTGA. The CDR3 coding sequence is TGTGCCAGCAGCTTATTCGGAGGTTCCGAGACCCAGTACTTC. The encoded protein is CASSLFGGSETQYF.

This clone was detected only a few times. The chain employs TRBV5-6 and TRBJ1-2; 8 bases align to TRBD1. The V gene's germline CDR1 is SGHDT and CDR2 YYEEEE. V lost 4 bases to trimming and J lost 6 bases; unmatched junction nucleotides: 8. The CDR3 loop spans 14 amino acids. The CDR3 loop reads CASSDRTGRNGYTF. The CDR3 DNA follows: TGTGCCAGCAGCGATCGGACAGGGAGGAATGGCTACACCTTC.

V usage is TRBV18 and J usage is TRBJ1-4; D ambiguous. In germline, CDR1 is KGHSH, CDR2 LQKENI. The CDR3 sequence is 16 residues long. V was trimmed by 4 bases and J by 4 bases, leaving 16 bases between them. CDR3 nucleotides: TGTGCCAGCTCACTCTCAGGAGGCCGGATTAATGAAAAACTGTTTTTT. As protein: CASSLSGGRINEKLFF.

This clone was observed a handful of times. J is TRBJ2-3 and V is TRBV11-1, with TRBD2 matching 7 bases. The CDR3 sequence is 16 residues long. V trimming: 2 bases; J trimming: 0 bases; junction bases outside the gene matches: 5. Germline assignment: CDR1 SGHAT and CDR2 FQDESV (reference sequence). The DNA of the CDR3 is TGTGCCAGCAGCTTACGCGGGGGACCTAGCACAGATACGCAGTATTTT. This encodes CASSLRGGPSTDTQYF. Complete variable domain (other parts from reference TRBV11-1 and TRBJ2-3): EAEVAQSPRYKITEKSQAVAFWCDPISGHATLYWYRQILGQGPELLVQFQDESVVDDSQLPKDRFSAERLKGVDSTLKIQPAELGDSAMYLCASSLRGGPSTDTQYFGPGTRLTVL.

The chain uses TRBV27 and TRBJ2-5; D unclear. CDR1 and CDR2 from the germline V gene are MNHEY and SMNVEV (reference sequence). The CDR3 extends over 10 amino acids. V was shortened by 5 bases and J by 7 bases, with 5 bases between the two germline ends. The CDR3, as DNA: TGTGCCAGCAGTCCCCTGACCCAGTACTTC. Its translation is CASSPLTQYF.

This clone was counted a few times. Within the sample, other DNA sequences also encode this same CDR3. The rearrangement uses TRBV11-2 and TRBJ1-1, with D unresolved. The CDR3 length is 13 residues. Deletions cut 9 bases from V and 4 bases from J, with 15 bases between. The V gene's germline CDR1 is SGHAT and CDR2 FQNNGV. CDR3 sequence: CASAGPRGTEAFF. The CDR3 DNA sequence: TGTGCCAGTGCGGGCCCTAGAGGCACTGAAGCTTTCTTT.

The chain couples TRBV9 to TRBJ1-4, with TRBD1 matching over 9 bases. J was trimmed by 6 bases and V by 1 base; bases with no gene match: 4. Germline assignment: CDR1 SGDLS and CDR2 YYNGEE. This CDR3 comprises 15 residues. CDR3 amino acids: CASSVTGQGYEKLFF. In DNA form, the CDR3 reads TGTGCCAGCAGCGTAACGGGACAGGGTTATGAAAAACTGTTTTTT.

The chain uses TRBV6-5 and TRBJ2-5, with D possibly matching TRBD2 (5 bases). Per germline, CDR1 MNHEY and CDR2 SVGAGI. This CDR3 comprises 15 residues. Trimming took 0 bases from V and 1 from J, leaving 9 bases between them. CDR3 protein: CASSYSAGGQETQYF. The CDR3 DNA sequence: TGTGCCAGCAGTTACTCGGCGGGTGGCCAAGAGACCCAGTACTTC.

This chain joins TRBV18 and TRBJ2-3; D might be TRBD2 (5 bases). Trimming pared 0 bases from V and 4 bases from J, leaving 8 bases between. This CDR3 is built from 14 residues. Germline CDR1 KGHSH, CDR2 LQKENI. CDR3 DNA sequence: TGTGCCAGCTCACCACCGACACTAGCAGATACGCAGTATTTT. Its translation is CASSPPTLADTQYF.

In its sample, this clone was seen a few times. The CDR3 reads CASSLTGQRIDIQYF. DNA for the CDR3: TGTGCCAGCAGCTTGACGGGACAGCGGATCGACATTCAGTACTTC. V is TRBV7-2 and J is TRBJ2-4, with 7 bases aligning to TRBD1. This CDR3 is 15 amino acids long. V was pared by 3 bases and J by 8 bases, with 10 bases of the junction left unmatched. The germline gives CDR1 SGHTA, CDR2 FQGNSA.

This clone was seen more than once but under ten times. This sequence joins TRBV30 and TRBJ2-1, with 7 bases aligning to TRBD1. With 1 base clipped from V and 1 base from J, the junction kept 4 bases outside the gene matches. Germline-derived CDR1 and CDR2 are GTSNPN and SVGIG (reference sequence). The CDR3 spans 15 residues. This CDR3 reads CAWSGQGLSYNEQFF. CDR3 bases: TGTGCCTGGAGTGGACAGGGCCTTTCCTACAATGAGCAGTTCTTC.

Notes on this clone: The sample carries other DNA sequences with the same CDR3. The rearrangement joins TRBV5-1 to TRBJ2-6; D remains unclear. Trimming cost V 4 bases and J 4 bases, with 9 bases left between them. In germline, CDR1 is SGHRS, CDR2 YFSETQ. There are 14 residues in the CDR3. This CDR3 reads CASSPPEGANVLTF. The CDR3 region has the DNA TGCGCCAGCAGCCCCCCGGAGGGGGCCAACGTCCTGACTTTC.